Following are 30 T cell receptor beta chains from one sample sequenced in a study of vaccination and CD4 T cells after COVID-19. Treatment of the sample: 10-day PBMC culture with coronavirus spike peptide pools or control peptides (ViraFEST assay). The Oncomine TCR Beta short-read assay was applied to DNA of cultured CD4+ T cells. TCRdb re-called the PCR reads through MiXCR, storing one row per CDR3 protein. The table lists 17,000 or so distinct CDR3 sequences, around 40% of them singletons. These receptors' targets are unknown. Material for sequencing was CD4+ T cells from blood, cultured in vitro. The receptor set was obtained from a human donor who had recovered from COVID-19.

This clonotype was counted between two and nine times. The chain recombines TRBV19 with TRBJ1-5; D not resolved. There are 15 residues in the CDR3. CDR1 and CDR2 (germline): LNHDA, SQIVND (reference sequence). Deletions cut 4 bases from V and 0 bases from J, with 10 bases between. In DNA form, the CDR3 reads TGTGCCAGTAGTAGGTACGCCGATAGCAATCAGCCCCAGCATTTT. It yields the protein CASSRYADSNQPQHF.

The chain links TRBV19 to TRBJ2-3; unclear D gene. CDR3 length equals 16 residues. The germline V gene encodes CDR1 LNHDA and CDR2 SQIVND (reference sequence). With 1 base removed from V and 0 bases from J, the gap between germline ends came to 11 bases. CDR3 loop: CASSIGQSTSTDTQYF. As DNA, the CDR3 is TGTGCCAGTAGTATAGGACAATCTACTAGCACAGATACGCAGTATTTT.

In its sample, this clonotype was seen once. This chain links TRBV6-2 or TRBV6-3 with TRBJ2-7, with 10 bases matching TRBD2. The J segment lost 0 bases and the V segment lost 2 bases, leaving 4 bases of the junction unmatched. Germline V gives CDR1 MNHEY, CDR2 SVGEGT. This CDR3 contains 16 residues. The CDR3, as DNA: TGTGCCAGCAGTTACATCCGGACTAGCGGCTCCTACGAGCAGTACTTC. This encodes CASSYIRTSGSYEQYF.

This chain uses TRBV5-1 with TRBJ2-5; the match to TRBD1 covers 7 bases. The CDR3 consists of 14 residues. Germline CDR1 and CDR2: SGHRS and YFSETQ. V was clipped by 4 bases and J by 5 bases; unmatched bases: 8. The CDR3 sequence: CASSRTTGQETQYF. CDR3 nucleotides: TGCGCCAGCAGCCGAACGACAGGGCAGGAGACCCAGTACTTC.

This clonotype has only a few counts. The gene calls are TRBV7-2 and TRBJ1-1, with a weak D call TRBD1 (5 bases). The CDR3 is 16 amino acids. Trimming removed 5 bases at V and 3 bases at J, with 19 bases between. Germline loops: CDR1 SGHTA, CDR2 FQGNSA. The CDR3, as DNA: TGTGCCAGCAGCCCCCCTCACGGGACCATGGACACTGAAGCTTTCTTT. As protein: CASSPPHGTMDTEAFF.

This chain uses TRBV2 with TRBJ1-2, with 7 bases lining up with TRBD1. V trimming: 4 bases; J trimming: 4 bases; junction bases outside the gene matches: 6. CDR1 is SNHLY and CDR2 is FYNNEI in the germline V gene. This CDR3 has 14 amino acids. This CDR3 reads CASSVQGSFYGYTF. The CDR3 bases are TGTGCCAGCAGTGTACAGGGGAGTTTCTATGGCTACACCTTC.

J is TRBJ2-3 and V is TRBV18; D could derive from TRBD1 or TRBD2 (5 bases each). This CDR3 spans 15 amino acids. The V and J ends lost 8 bases and 3 bases respectively, with 18 bases between them. Per the germline V gene, CDR1 is KGHSH and CDR2 is LQKENI. The CDR3, as DNA: TGTGCCAGCACAATACAAGTGGGACGTACAGATACGCAGTATTTT. Protein: CASTIQVGRTDTQYF.

The chain has TRBV2 and TRBJ2-1; a weak D match, TRBD2 (6 bases). CDR3 length: 15 residues. Germline CDR1 and CDR2: SNHLY and FYNNEI. Trimming stripped 3 bases from V and 5 bases from J, with 14 bases between. DNA of the CDR3: TGTGCCAGCAGTGAGATGGGGGAGGCGAACAATGAGCAGTTCTTC. Residues: CASSEMGEANNEQFF.

The gene calls are TRBV6-5 and TRBJ2-1; TRBD1 is a possible D gene (5 bases). The assigned J gene may be wrong: the sequence end matches TRBJ2-7 better. This CDR3 comprises 17 residues. The germline V gene encodes CDR1 MNHEY and CDR2 SVGAGI. The CDR3 sequence is CASSYLGRRSKGFEQYF. The CDR3 bases are TGTGCCAGCAGTTATTTGGGCCGTCGTTCCAAGGGGTTCGAGCAGTACTTC.

By share of the sample, this clonotype is medium-sized. J is TRBJ1-6 and V is TRBV30; 7 bases are shared with TRBD1. Germline-derived CDR1 and CDR2 are GTSNPN and SVGIG (reference sequence). Trimming at V came to 6 bases and at J to 4 bases, leaving 9 bases not matched to a gene. The length of the CDR3 is 15 residues. The CDR3 is CACRTGEGYNSPLHF. In DNA, the CDR3 is TGTGCCTGTAGGACAGGAGAGGGGTATAATTCACCCCTCCACTTT.

This clonotype counts as medium-sized. The chain couples TRBV10-3 to TRBJ2-7; D uncertain. Trimming stripped 6 bases from V and 4 bases from J, with 10 bases between. The V gene's germline CDR1 is ENHRY and CDR2 SYGVKD. The CDR3 consists of 12 residues. The chain's CDR3 is CAISEDLYEQYF. The CDR3, as DNA: TGTGCCATCAGCGAGGACCTGTACGAGCAGTACTTC.

The chain is built from TRBV6-1 and TRBJ1-6; D ambiguous. The length of the CDR3 is 12 residues. The V gene's germline CDR1 is MNHNS and CDR2 SASEGT. The V end lost 3 bases, the J end lost 8 bases, and 5 bases lay between the germline ends. The CDR3 spells CASSDSHSPLHF. The CDR3 nucleotides read TGTGCCAGCAGTGATAGTCATTCACCCCTCCACTTT.

As to this clonotype: A read error is likely here: a far larger clone is one base away. The chain has TRBV7-4 and TRBJ1-2, with 7 bases aligning to TRBD1. In germline, CDR1 is SGHVT, CDR2 SQSDAQ. This CDR3 comprises 15 residues. CDR3 protein: CASSIALGQSYGYTF. Written as DNA, the CDR3 is TGTGCCAGCAGCATAGCTCTGGGACAGTCCTATGGCTACACCTTC. The complete variable domain, with remaining parts taken from reference TRBV7-4 and TRBJ1-2, reads GAGVSQSPRYKVAKRGRDVALRCDSISGHVTLYWYRQTLGQGSEVLTYSQSDAQRDKSGRPSGRFSAERPERSVSTLKIQRTEQGDSAVYLCASSIALGQSYGYTFGSGTRLTVV.

This clonotype was observed once. This rearrangement joins TRBV20-1 to TRBJ2-7; D possibly matches TRBD1 or TRBD2 (6 bases each). Trimming took 0 bases from V and 2 from J, leaving 14 bases between them. Germline CDR1 and CDR2: DFQATT and SNEGSKA (reference sequence). The CDR3 is 15 amino acids. The CDR3 coding sequence is TGCAGTGCTAGAGACCTAGGGGGGAAAACCTACGAGCAGTACTTC. Translating it yields CSARDLGGKTYEQYF.

This clonotype showed up just a few times. V usage is TRBV20-1 and J usage is TRBJ1-2; D is unclear. V lost 3 bases, J lost 4 bases, and 9 bases lay in between. Germline assignment: CDR1 DFQATT and CDR2 SNEGSKA (reference sequence). CDR3 length equals 12 residues. The DNA of the CDR3 is TGCAGTGCTAGGGGTTCTACCTATGGCTACACCTTC. This gives the protein CSARGSTYGYTF.

This clonotype was detected a few times. The chain joins TRBV12-3 or TRBV12-4 to TRBJ2-7; no definite D call. The length of the CDR3 is 13 residues. V lost 6 bases and J lost 3, with 12 bases in between. The CDR3 reads CASSRAPHYEQYF. CDR3 bases: TGTGCCAGCAGCCGGGCGCCCCACTACGAGCAGTACTTC.

V gene TRBV20-1 combines with J gene TRBJ2-7; D remains ambiguous. CDR1 and CDR2 (germline): DFQATT, SNEGSKA (reference sequence). V was pared by 1 base and J by 3 bases, with 10 bases between. This CDR3 has 13 residues. CDR3 sequence: CSARGPSGYEQYF. The CDR3 nucleotides read TGCAGTGCTAGAGGCCCCTCAGGCTACGAGCAGTACTTC.

A few counts support this clonotype. J is TRBJ1-6 and V is TRBV7-9; D possibly corresponds to TRBD1 (5 bases). The CDR3 length is 15 residues. V lost 5 bases and J 5 bases, leaving 13 bases between the germline ends. Germline CDR1 reads SEHNR; CDR2 reads FQNEAQ (reference sequence). This chain's CDR3 is CASSPLSGNNSPLHF. In nucleotides, the CDR3 is TGTGCCAGCAGCCCTCTTTCAGGGAATAATTCACCCCTCCACTTT.

The rearrangement links TRBV12-3 or TRBV12-4 to TRBJ1-6; D unclear. The CDR3 is 16 residues long. V dropped 7 bases and J dropped 0 bases, with 13 bases sitting between them. Here the CDR3 DNA reads TGTGCCAGCACCGGGCCGTTGGGCTCCTATAATTCACCCCTCCACTTT. It codes for CASTGPLGSYNSPLHF.

This clonotype has only one observation. The rearrangement links TRBV6-2 or TRBV6-3 to TRBJ1-5, with D perhaps TRBD1 (6 bases). Looked up from germline, CDR1 is MNHEY and CDR2 is SVGEGT. This CDR3 is built from 13 residues. Trimming removed 8 bases at V and 4 bases at J, with 12 bases between. DNA for the CDR3: TGTGCCAGCCCGAAGGGGGGAAATCAGCCCCAGCATTTT. It encodes CASPKGGNQPQHF.

In its sample, this clonotype was seen a few times. CDR3 in amino acids: CASSLKGVDQPQHF. DNA for the CDR3: TGTGCCAGCAGTTTGAAGGGTGTGGATCAGCCCCAGCATTTT. V usage is TRBV12-3 or TRBV12-4 and J usage is TRBJ1-5; the D is unclear. The CDR3 runs 14 residues. Trimming took off 3 bases at V and 5 bases at J, with 11 bases between the two ends.

This clonotype has only a few counts. V gene TRBV20-1 combines with J gene TRBJ2-5; 7 nucleotides line up with TRBD2. The germline CDR1 and CDR2 sequences are DFQATT and SNEGSKA (reference sequence). The V segment lost 3 bases and the J segment 4 bases; nucleotides outside the gene matches: 2. The CDR3 sequence is 12 residues long. The CDR3 loop is CSASRLAETQYF. The CDR3, as DNA: TGCAGTGCTAGCCGACTAGCAGAGACCCAGTACTTC.

V gene TRBV20-1 combines with J gene TRBJ1-4; a possible D gene is TRBD1 (6 bases). Between the trimmed V and J ends, which lost 6 bases and 8 bases, there was a span of 22 bases. CDR3 size: 15 residues. CDR1 and CDR2 from the germline V gene are DFQATT and SNEGSKA (reference sequence). CDR3 amino acids: CSAPNSRGGGEKLFF. In DNA form, the CDR3 reads TGCAGTGCCCCGAACTCACGGGGGGGCGGGGAAAAACTGTTTTTT.

The genes are TRBV20-1 and TRBJ2-5; D is perhaps TRBD1 or TRBD2 (5 bases each). The germline CDR1 and CDR2 sequences are DFQATT and SNEGSKA (reference sequence). The CDR3 has 14 amino acids. V gave up 1 base and J gave up 1 base, with 10 bases separating them. This CDR3 reads CSARGGARQETQYF. Here the CDR3 DNA reads TGCAGTGCTAGAGGAGGGGCCCGCCAAGAGACCCAGTACTTC.

The table lists this clonotype with a few counts. The genes are TRBV6-1 and TRBJ1-5; D is undetermined. Germline V CDR1 and CDR2: MNHNS, SASEGT. The germline V and J ends were trimmed by 5 bases and 7 bases, with 15 bases remaining between them. CDR3 length: 14 amino acids. CDR3 nucleotides: TGTGCCAGCAGTCGGGTCGTGGGAAGACAGCCCCAGCATTTT. It specifies CASSRVVGRQPQHF.

This clonotype was detected only once. In DNA, the CDR3 is TGTGCCAGCAGCCGTTTAGGAGTATATGAGCAGTTCTTC. Translation: CASSRLGVYEQFF. This chain uses TRBV28 with TRBJ2-1; D not resolved. This CDR3 is 13 amino acids long. Between the trimmed V and J ends, which lost 6 bases and 8 bases, there was a span of 14 bases. Germline CDR1 is MDHEN and CDR2 is SYDVKM.

Only a few counts were recorded for this clonotype. The chain links TRBV5-4 to TRBJ2-3; 7 positions match TRBD2. V was clipped by 4 bases and J by 3 bases; unmatched bases: 8. The CDR3 extends over 15 amino acids. The germline CDR1 and CDR2 sequences are SGHNT and YYREEE (reference sequence). The CDR3 region is CASSLASGFTDTQYF. The CDR3 region has the DNA TGTGCCAGCAGCCTCGCTAGCGGTTTTACAGATACGCAGTATTTT. Based on the CDR3 plus reference TRBV5-4 and TRBJ2-3, the full variable domain is ETGVTQSPTHLIKTRGQQVTLRCSSQSGHNTVSWYQQALGQGPQFIFQYYREEENGRGNFPPRFSGLQFPNYSSELNVNALELDDSALYLCASSLASGFTDTQYFGPGTRLTVL.

Only a few counts were recorded for this clonotype. This rearrangement joins TRBV6-2 or TRBV6-3 to TRBJ1-5; D call uncertain. V dropped 7 bases and J dropped 2 bases, with 12 bases sitting between them. Germline CDR1 MNHEY, CDR2 SVGEGT. The CDR3 runs to 14 residues. For the CDR3, the DNA is TGTGCCAGCAACGGAGACCGTCGCAATCAGCCCCAGCATTTT. It encodes CASNGDRRNQPQHF.

This clonotype was counted a few times. V is TRBV15 and J is TRBJ2-7; a weak D match, TRBD1 (5 bases). CDR3 length: 16 amino acids. Trimming took 4 bases from V and 0 from J, leaving 16 bases between them. CDR1 LNHNV and CDR2 YYDKDF come from the germline V gene (reference sequence). The CDR3 DNA reads TGTGCCACCAGCAAGAGGCCAGGGTTTAGCTCCTACGAGCAGTACTTC. It yields the protein CATSKRPGFSSYEQYF.

The CDR3 region has the DNA TGTGCCAGCACCAGAAGCAATCAGCCCCAGCATTTT. Protein: CASTRSNQPQHF. The chain links TRBV12-3 or TRBV12-4 to TRBJ1-5; D gene unclear. The V gene lost 7 bases and the J gene lost 1 base, with 5 bases spanning the gap. There are 12 residues in the CDR3.